The clone carrying this T cell receptor beta chain was found a few times. Its specificity is unknown. The entry originates in a study of T cells after yellow fever vaccination. Study-level findings and limits: Among all clonotypes, a small share was observed in both CD4 and CD8 compartments. High-abundance clonotypes from the bulk population could contaminate FACS-sorted repertoires.

This CDR3 is built from 15 residues. Trimming cost V 2 bases and J 4 bases; bases outside gene matches: 6. The V gene's germline CDR1 is SGDLS and CDR2 YYNGEE. TCRdb processed the 5' RACE reads anew with MiXCR; each CDR3 protein has one entry. The sample shows some 290,000 distinct CDR3 sequences, roughly 10% of them seen only once. This clonotype originated in a man aged 18-30 years who received the YFV17D yellow fever vaccine. The chain employs TRBV9 and TRBJ2-1, with 7 nucleotides matching TRBD2. Specimen: CD4+ T cells sorted from PBMCs, collected 45 days after the yellow fever booster vaccination. The CDR3 is CASSVLSGLYNEQFF. The CDR3 DNA reads TGTGCCAGCAGCGTCCTTTCGGGACTATACAATGAGCAGTTCTTC.